These 28 T cell receptor beta chains originate from one sample sequenced in a study of blood T cell repertoires in COVID-19 (dated by TCRdb to 2018 to 2020). The method was the immunoSEQ multiplex PCR assay. In its TCRdb copy, this immuneACCESS table keeps in-frame sequences only and misses some clones. Where compared with another copy, unresolved V genes explain less than half of these, and the others have no known cause. The sample records about 230,000 clones, 65% to 90% of which are singletons. In total, the top ten clones hold under 14% of the sample. Sequencing input: peripheral blood. These receptors came from a man aged 45-65 years with COVID-19, enrolled during active disease.

The chain carries TRBV7-3 and TRBJ1-1, with TRBD1 matching 7 bases. This CDR3 has 15 amino acids. J gave up 4 bases and V 5 bases, and 10 bases lay outside the gene matches. Germline V gives CDR1 SGHTA, CDR2 FQGTGA. CDR3 bases: TGTGCCAGCAGCCCCCACGGGACAGTCCCCACTGAAGCTTTCTTT. Protein: CASSPHGTVPTEAFF.

The chain recombines TRBV5-1 with TRBJ2-2; 10 nucleotides match TRBD2. Germline assignment: CDR1 SGHRS and CDR2 YFSETQ. This CDR3 spans 18 amino acids. V lost 0 bases and J lost 6; bases outside the gene matches: 11. The chain's CDR3 is CASSLERASGSFAGELFF. In DNA, the CDR3 is TGCGCCAGCAGCTTGGAGCGGGCTAGCGGGAGTTTTGCCGGGGAGCTGTTTTTT. Together with reference TRBV5-1 and TRBJ2-2, the CDR3 gives the full variable domain: KAGVTQTPRYLIKTRGQQVTLSCSPISGHRSVSWYQQTPGQGLQFLFEYFSETQRNKGNFPGRFSGRQFSNSRSEMNVSTLELGDSALYLCASSLERASGSFAGELFFGEGSRLTVL.

This clone occurred once. The chain is built from TRBV5-4 and TRBJ1-1; D unclear. Germline V gene data show CDR1 as SGHNT and CDR2 as YYREEE (reference sequence). This CDR3 spans 13 amino acids. The germline V and J ends were trimmed by 3 bases and 11 bases, with 17 bases remaining between them. CDR3 protein: CASSSGPPREAFF. For the CDR3, the DNA is TGTGCCAGCAGCTCGGGCCCCCCGAGGGAGGCTTTCTTT.

The rearrangement uses TRBV5-1 and TRBJ2-2, with TRBD2 identical over 11 bases. V trimming: 4 bases; J trimming: 4 bases; junction bases outside the gene matches: 3. Germline CDR1 and CDR2: SGHRS and YFSETQ. The CDR3 runs to 15 residues. The CDR3 region is CASSLGTSGTGELFF. The CDR3 DNA is TGCGCCAGCAGCCTAGGGACTAGCGGCACCGGGGAGCTGTTTTTT. Using reference TRBV5-1 and TRBJ2-2 for the parts outside the CDR3, the full variable domain is KAGVTQTPRYLIKTRGQQVTLSCSPISGHRSVSWYQQTPGQGLQFLFEYFSETQRNKGNFPGRFSGRQFSNSRSEMNVSTLELGDSALYLCASSLGTSGTGELFFGEGSRLTVL.

This clone was found once. The V gene is TRBV7-2, the J gene TRBJ2-7; the D gene is possibly TRBD2 (6 bases). V lost 5 bases, J lost 2 bases, and 13 bases lay in between. The length of the CDR3 is 14 residues. The germline gives CDR1 SGHTA, CDR2 FQGNSA. Written as DNA, the CDR3 is TGTGCCAGCAGCGAATGGGACTCCACCTACGAGCAGTACTTC. Protein product: CASSEWDSTYEQYF.

This chain links TRBV12-5 with TRBJ2-2, with 11 bases aligning to TRBD2. The germline V gene has CDR1 LGHNT and CDR2 FRNRAP. The J segment lost 6 bases and the V segment lost 4 bases, leaving 10 bases of the junction unmatched. The CDR3 extends over 17 amino acids. This CDR3 reads CASGWPQLAGVPGELFF. The CDR3 DNA follows: TGTGCTAGTGGTTGGCCCCAACTAGCGGGAGTTCCCGGGGAGCTGTTTTTT. The full variable domain, in which reference TRBV12-5 and TRBJ2-2 provide the parts outside the CDR3, is DARVTQTPRHKVTEMGQEVTMRCQPILGHNTVFWYRQTMMQGLELLAYFRNRAPLDDSGMPKDRFSAEMPDATLATLKIQPSEPRDSAVYFCASGWPQLAGVPGELFFGEGSRLTVL.

This chain connects TRBV27 to TRBJ1-4; TRBD1 aligns across 8 bases. The CDR3 loop spans 13 amino acids. The V segment lost 6 bases and the J segment 6 bases; nucleotides outside the gene matches: 3. Germline lookup yields CDR1 MNHEY and CDR2 SMNVEV (reference sequence). CDR3 sequence reads: CASSEQGDEKLFF. Here the CDR3 DNA reads TGTGCCAGCAGCGAACAGGGGGATGAAAAACTGTTTTTT.

The chain employs TRBV9 and TRBJ2-7; the match to TRBD2 covers 15 bases. The CDR3 is 19 amino acids. The V gene end was trimmed by 3 bases and the J gene end by 4 bases; junction bases not matched to a gene: 14. Germline V gene sequence: CDR1 SGDLS, CDR2 YYNGEE. Here the CDR3 DNA reads TGTGCCAGCAGCGCCGGGACTAGCGGGGGGCTTGGGGTTCATTACGAGCAGTACTTC. It is translated as CASSAGTSGGLGVHYEQYF.

The chain uses TRBV7-8 and TRBJ1-6; D possibly corresponds to TRBD1 (6 bases). The CDR3 runs to 14 residues. V was cut by 4 bases and J by 7 bases, with 11 bases left in between. Germline CDR1 SGHVS, CDR2 FQNEAQ. CDR3: CASSSGQPNSPLHF. The CDR3 nucleotides read TGTGCCAGCAGCTCCGGACAGCCCAATTCACCCCTCCACTTT.

This clone was seen more than once but under ten times. CDR3 sequence reads: CASSPSGDRYNEQFF. The CDR3 nucleotides are TGCGCCAGCAGCCCCTCGGGAGATCGCTACAATGAGCAGTTCTTC. The genes are TRBV5-1 and TRBJ2-1, with D tentatively TRBD2 (6 bases). The CDR3 totals 15 residues. With 4 bases removed from V and 3 bases from J, the gap between germline ends came to 14 bases. Germline values: CDR1 SGHRS, CDR2 YFSETQ.

This chain joins TRBV6-6 and TRBJ2-1, with 12 nucleotides matching TRBD2. Trimming at V came to 5 bases and at J to 9 bases, leaving 5 bases not matched to a gene. This CDR3 has 14 residues. Germline V gene sequence: CDR1 MNHNY, CDR2 SVGAGI (reference sequence). CDR3 region: CASSQTSGSVEQFF. The CDR3, as DNA: TGTGCCAGCAGTCAGACTAGCGGGAGTGTTGAGCAGTTCTTC.

The V and J genes are TRBV18 and TRBJ1-1; D is possibly TRBD1 (6 bases). Germline CDR1 reads KGHSH; CDR2 reads LQKENI. There are 15 residues in the CDR3. Trimming cost V 2 bases and J 0 bases, with 10 bases left between them. The CDR3, as DNA: TGTGCCAGCTCACCATTACAGGGAGTGAACACTGAAGCTTTCTTT. This sequence encodes CASSPLQGVNTEAFF.

This clone was counted once. The chain couples TRBV5-1 to TRBJ1-4; no firm D call. V was pared by 4 bases and J by 4 bases, with 8 bases between. The CDR3 covers 13 residues. Germline CDR1 SGHRS, CDR2 YFSETQ. CDR3 sequence reads: CASSTEFNEKLFF. Here the CDR3 DNA reads TGCGCCAGCAGCACAGAATTTAATGAAAAACTGTTTTTT.

V gene TRBV24-1 combines with J gene TRBJ2-2; the match to TRBD1 covers 8 bases. This CDR3 region has 13 residues. With 7 bases clipped from V and 6 bases from J, the junction kept 3 bases outside the gene matches. Germline CDR1 reads KGHDR; CDR2 reads SFDVKD. CDR3 nucleotide sequence: TGTGCCACCAGCGGACAGGGTTCCGGGGAGCTGTTTTTT. Protein: CATSGQGSGELFF.

The rearrangement links TRBV6-2 or TRBV6-3 to TRBJ1-1; the D gene is possibly TRBD1 (6 bases). CDR1 and CDR2 from the germline V gene are MNHEY and SVGEGT. The CDR3 is made up of 15 amino acids. V was shortened by 6 bases and J by 5 bases, with 19 bases between the two germline ends. DNA for the CDR3: TGTGCCAGCAGCGCCAATAAGGGGGTAGTGACTGAAGCTTTCTTT. Its translation: CASSANKGVVTEAFF.

This chain uses TRBV15 with TRBJ2-5; D call uncertain. Germline V gene lookup returns CDR1 LNHNV and CDR2 YYDKDF (reference sequence). The V and J ends lost 0 bases and 5 bases respectively, with 7 bases between them. This CDR3 contains 13 residues. Here the CDR3 reads CATSREIIETQYF. CDR3 nucleotide sequence: TGTGCCACCAGCAGAGAAATTATTGAGACCCAGTACTTC.

The chain is built from TRBV10-2 and TRBJ1-5; 8 bases agree with TRBD1. Germline CDR1 is WSHSY and CDR2 is SAAADI. Losses at the gene ends were 6 bases for V and 2 bases for J; bases not matched to a gene: 6. The CDR3 consists of 15 residues. As DNA, the CDR3 is TGCGCCAGCAGGGAGGCAGGGGGCGGCAATCAGCCCCAGCATTTT. Protein: CASREAGGGNQPQHF.

As concerns this clone: The CDR3 does not end in the conserved phenylalanine or tryptophan, so this is likely a read error. This sequence joins TRBV9 and TRBJ1-2; 7 bases are shared with TRBD1. CDR1 and CDR2 (germline): SGDLS, YYNGEE. This CDR3 is built from 14 residues. V dropped 3 bases and J dropped 3; count of bases not matched to a gene: 5. CDR3 DNA sequence: TGTGCCAGCAGCGGACTGGACAGGCACTATGGCTACACCCTC. Protein sequence: CASSGLDRHYGYTL.

The gene calls are TRBV6-6 and TRBJ2-7, with 8 positions matching TRBD2. This CDR3 contains 15 residues. V shed 2 bases, J shed 5 bases, and the junction held 8 bases outside the gene matches. CDR1 MNHNY and CDR2 SVGAGI come from the germline V gene (reference sequence). CDR3 in DNA: TGTGCCAGCAGTTACGTACTAGCGGCTTCTAACGAGCAGTACTTC. Its translation: CASSYVLAASNEQYF.

V gene TRBV6-5 combines with J gene TRBJ1-1; 7 bases agree with TRBD1. Per germline, CDR1 MNHEY and CDR2 SVGAGI. The V segment lost 2 bases and the J segment 13 bases; nucleotides outside the gene matches: 10. This CDR3 comprises 13 residues. The CDR3 DNA reads as TGTGCCAGCAGTTACCAACGGAACAGGGGAAGTTTCTTT. As protein: CASSYQRNRGSFF.

J is TRBJ2-6 and V is TRBV19, with D perhaps matching TRBD1 (6 bases). The V gene lost 4 bases and the J gene lost 1 base, with 8 bases spanning the gap. CDR3 length: 15 amino acids. Per the germline V gene, CDR1 is LNHDA and CDR2 is SQIVND (reference sequence). In DNA, the CDR3 is TGTGCCAGTAGTACAACAGGGTCTGGGGCCAACGTCCTGACTTTC. This gives the protein CASSTTGSGANVLTF.

The V gene is TRBV5-5, the J gene TRBJ2-3, with TRBD2 matching over 7 bases. With V trimmed by 0 bases and J by 5 bases, 12 bases remained unmatched. From germline, CDR1 is SGHKS and CDR2 YYEKEE (reference sequence). This CDR3 comprises 17 residues. CDR3 sequence reads: CASSLVGEASGGDTQYF. CDR3 sequence (DNA): TGTGCCAGCAGCTTGGTGGGTGAGGCTAGCGGTGGAGATACGCAGTATTTT.

This clone has just one count. The sample carries other DNA sequences with the same CDR3. J is TRBJ2-7 and V is TRBV5-1; 10 bases match TRBD1. The CDR3 loop spans 15 amino acids. Germline CDR1 reads SGHRS; CDR2 reads YFSETQ. With V trimmed by 0 bases and J by 2 bases, 2 bases remained unmatched. The CDR3 DNA follows: TGCGCCAGCAGCTTGGGTGGACAGGGGGCCTACGAGCAGTACTTC. This gives the protein CASSLGGQGAYEQYF.

This clone was detected only a few times. The chain couples TRBV27 to TRBJ2-7; D is undetermined. This CDR3 contains 14 residues. Germline loops: CDR1 MNHEY, CDR2 SMNVEV (reference sequence). The V end was cut by 6 bases, the J end by 2 bases, with 14 bases between. The CDR3 DNA follows: TGTGCCAGCAGCTTCCTCCCCGCGCCCTACGAGCAGTACTTC. It yields the protein CASSFLPAPYEQYF.

CDR3 sequence reads: CASSEGTPGANTGELFF. CDR3 nucleotide sequence: TGTGCCAGCAGTGAAGGGACTCCGGGCGCGAACACCGGGGAGCTGTTTTTT. This chain joins TRBV6-4 and TRBJ2-2, with D possibly matching TRBD2 (6 bases). Trimming shortened V by 3 bases and J by 0 bases, and 14 bases separated the two germline ends. Germline CDR1 and CDR2: MRHNA and SNTAGT. This CDR3 comprises 17 residues.

V gene TRBV6-5 combines with J gene TRBJ1-2, with D perhaps matching TRBD1 (5 bases). This CDR3 region has 14 residues. Germline loops: CDR1 MNHEY, CDR2 SVGAGI. Trimming removed 5 bases at V and 4 bases at J, with 14 bases between. The CDR3 sequence is CASSPGDFVYGYTF. The CDR3 region has the DNA TGTGCCAGCAGTCCCGGGGACTTTGTCTATGGCTACACCTTC.

The chain links TRBV2 to TRBJ2-2; 8 nucleotides line up with TRBD1. This CDR3 is 14 amino acids long. Germline lookup yields CDR1 SNHLY and CDR2 FYNNEI. Germline trimming cut 6 bases from V and 3 bases from J; bases unmatched to any gene: 3. For the CDR3, the DNA is TGTGCCAGCAGCCGGACAGGGCACACCGGGGAGCTGTTTTTT. This encodes CASSRTGHTGELFF. Full variable domain (missing parts from reference TRBV2 and TRBJ2-2): EPEVTQTPSHQVTQMGQEVILRCVPISNHLYFYWYRQILGQKVEFLVSFYNNEISEKSEIFDDQFSVERPDGSNFTLKIRSTKLEDSAMYFCASSRTGHTGELFFGEGSRLTVL.

The chain uses TRBV7-9 and TRBJ2-3; tentatively, D is TRBD1 (6 bases). V lost 1 base and J 5 bases, leaving 7 bases between the germline ends. This CDR3 has 13 amino acids. Germline CDR1 is SEHNR and CDR2 is FQNEAQ (reference sequence). This chain's CDR3 is CASSLGTEDTQYF. The DNA of the CDR3 is TGTGCCAGCAGCTTAGGGACAGAAGATACGCAGTATTTT.